This TCR beta chain was recorded in a study of blood T cell repertoires in COVID-19. The wider study: Whether acute or convalescent, the COVID-19 samples came from the United States, Italy and Spain. T cells, B-cell-depleted T cells, or PBMCs supplied cDNA or gDNA.

The CDR3 has 15 amino acids. V lost 4 bases and J 0 bases, leaving 11 bases between the germline ends. Germline V gene lookup returns CDR1 SGDLS and CDR2 YYNGEE. The assay was immunoSEQ multiplex PCR, and TCRdb's table has in-frame clones only and misses some. The table shows 300,000 to 350,000 clones, with approximately 83% occurring only once. The TCR comes from a woman aged 40 to 50 with acute COVID-19. This chain links TRBV9 with TRBJ1-3; D is uncertain. What was sequenced was PBMCs or T cells enriched from blood (not recorded which). CDR3 sequence: CASSFGLLSGNTIYF. The CDR3 DNA sequence: TGTGCCAGCAGCTTCGGACTGCTCTCTGGAAACACCATATATTTT.